The 13 T cell receptor beta chains in this list originate from one sample, sequenced in a study of cytomegalovirus exposure and HLA in healthy donors. The PCR contained 60 Vbeta and 13 Jbeta primers. Here immunoSEQ multiplex PCR was the method, and the copy in TCRdb shows in-frame clones only, minus some. This sample has 150,000 to 200,000 clones, with over 75% found just once. Sequenced input: PBMCs. The receptors were sampled from a woman under 40 in good health and CMV-seronegative.

The chain employs TRBV18 and TRBJ2-1; weak D call: TRBD2 (7 bases). Germline CDR1 KGHSH, CDR2 LQKENI. CDR3 size: 15 residues. Trimming pared 2 bases from V and 5 bases from J, leaving 13 bases between. This chain's CDR3 is CASSPKGGANNEQFF. The DNA for the CDR3 is TGTGCCAGCTCACCAAAGGGGGGGGCAAACAATGAGCAGTTCTTC.

This clone was recorded once. This sequence joins TRBV5-1 and TRBJ1-1; no clear D gene. Germline V gene data show CDR1 as SGHRS and CDR2 as YFSETQ. Trimming removed 2 bases from V and 1 base from J, with 18 bases in between. This CDR3 region has 17 residues. The chain's CDR3 is CASSFIGVGVGNTEAFF. DNA of the CDR3: TGCGCCAGCAGCTTCATAGGAGTGGGAGTGGGGAACACTGAAGCTTTCTTT.

This chain links TRBV27 with TRBJ2-5, with 7 bases that match TRBD2. The DNA end favors TRBJ2-7, so the J call may be wrong. The CDR3 has 16 amino acids. The germline V gene encodes CDR1 MNHEY and CDR2 SMNVEV (reference sequence). Here the CDR3 reads CASSFSLADLIYEQYF. In DNA form, the CDR3 reads TGTGCCAGCAGTTTCTCCCTAGCGGACTTAATCTACGAGCAGTACTTC.

With regard to this clone: The sample carries other DNA sequences with the same CDR3. CDR3 sequence: CASSVGTATNEKLFF. CDR3 in DNA: TGTGCCAGCAGCGTAGGTACTGCAACTAATGAAAAACTGTTTTTT. The V call is TRBV9, the J call TRBJ1-4, with no clear D. The germline gives CDR1 SGDLS, CDR2 YYNGEE. V was pared by 0 bases and J by 0 bases, with 6 bases between. This CDR3 comprises 15 residues.

This chain links TRBV11-2 with TRBJ2-1, with D perhaps TRBD2 (5 bases). CDR3 length equals 15 residues. Looked up from germline, CDR1 is SGHAT and CDR2 is FQNNGV. Trimming stripped 3 bases from V and 3 bases from J, with 12 bases between. The DNA for the CDR3 is TGTGCCAGCAGCTTCCGGGGTAGTAGCTACAATGAGCAGTTCTTC. Translation gives CASSFRGSSYNEQFF.

This clone was seen a handful of times. The same CDR3 is also encoded by other DNA sequences in this sample. The chain uses TRBV19 and TRBJ1-1; D uncertain. CDR3 length equals 13 residues. Trimming stripped 3 bases from V and 1 base from J, with 6 bases between. Germline V CDR1 and CDR2: LNHDA, SQIVND (reference sequence). CDR3 protein: CASSIGRNTEAFF. CDR3 coding DNA: TGTGCCAGTAGTATTGGGCGGAACACTGAAGCTTTCTTT.

This chain connects TRBV29-1 to TRBJ1-5; TRBD1 is a possible D gene (5 bases). This CDR3 spans 12 amino acids. V dropped 7 bases and J dropped 13 bases, with 20 bases sitting between them. Looked up from germline, CDR1 is SQVTM and CDR2 is ANQGSEA. The CDR3 spells CSAKEGDLTQHF. In nucleotides, the CDR3 is TGCAGCGCTAAGGAAGGGGACTTGACGCAGCATTTT. The entire variable domain, with the rest obtained from reference TRBV29-1 and TRBJ1-5, is as follows: SAVISQKPSRDICQRGTSLTIQCQVDSQVTMMFWYRQQPGQSLTLIATANQGSEATYESGFVIDKFPISRPNLTFSTLTVSNMSPEDSSIYLCSAKEGDLTQHFGDGTRLSIL.

The chain employs TRBV5-8 and TRBJ2-1; 8 bases are a match to TRBD1. With V trimmed by 3 bases and J by 8 bases, 10 bases remained unmatched. The CDR3 covers 15 residues. Germline V gives CDR1 SGHTS, CDR2 YDEGEE. The CDR3 DNA reads as TGTGCCAGCAGCTCAACCGGGACAGGCGTTTATGAGCAGTTCTTC. Its translation is CASSSTGTGVYEQFF.

This clone has a handful of counts. The chain has TRBV19 and TRBJ1-1; D remains unclear. The germline gives CDR1 LNHDA, CDR2 SQIVND (reference sequence). V lost 5 bases and J 6 bases, leaving 10 bases between the germline ends. This CDR3 contains 12 residues. CDR3 in amino acids: CASSFIGAEAFF. CDR3 in DNA: TGTGCCAGTAGTTTTATCGGGGCTGAAGCTTTCTTT.

This chain uses TRBV19 with TRBJ1-5; no reliable D call. This CDR3 region has 15 residues. V gave up 5 bases and J gave up 2 bases, with 13 bases separating them. Germline CDR1 is LNHDA and CDR2 is SQIVND (reference sequence). CDR3 protein: CASSVLDRGNQPQHF. Written as DNA, the CDR3 is TGTGCCAGTAGTGTCTTAGATAGAGGCAATCAGCCCCAGCATTTT.

The V call is TRBV25-1, the J call TRBJ1-5; 7 bases map to TRBD1. The CDR3 totals 13 residues. V shed 5 bases and J 3 bases; nucleotides not matched to a gene: 1. Germline lookup yields CDR1 MGHDK and CDR2 SYGVNS. CDR3 residues: CASSQGDNQPQHF. In DNA, the CDR3 is TGTGCCAGCAGTCAGGGGGACAATCAGCCCCAGCATTTT.

The chain combines TRBV7-3 with TRBJ1-1, with 9 bases lining up with TRBD1. Germline V gene data show CDR1 as SGHTA and CDR2 as FQGTGA. This CDR3 has 14 residues. Trimming removed 3 bases from V and 6 bases from J; junction bases left unmatched: 5. This CDR3 is CASSLTGGDAEAFF. The DNA of the CDR3 is TGTGCCAGCAGCTTGACAGGGGGAGACGCTGAAGCTTTCTTT.

The V and J genes are TRBV19 and TRBJ1-5, with 8 nucleotides matching TRBD1. Germline CDR1 LNHDA, CDR2 SQIVND (reference sequence). V was pared by 4 bases and J by 2 bases, with 10 bases of the junction left unmatched. The CDR3 contains 17 residues. The CDR3 loop reads CASSTLAGGQGNQPQHF. The DNA for the CDR3 is TGTGCCAGTAGTACCCTCGCAGGGGGCCAGGGCAATCAGCCCCAGCATTTT.